The T cell receptor beta chain under discussion was sequenced for a study of T-cell reconstitution after alpha-beta-depleted transplantation in children. Study conclusions and caveats: By about two months after transplant, alpha-beta T cells reportedly arose from several hundred graft clones that had expanded. T-cell numbers and diversity one year post-transplant derived largely from freshly generated T cells.

Per the germline V gene, CDR1 is DFQATT and CDR2 is SNEGSKA (reference sequence). The CDR3 covers 15 residues. The V and J ends lost 3 bases and 1 base respectively, with 15 bases between them. Unique molecular identifiers were built into the TCRbeta library. TCRdb ran MiXCR on the PCR reads and lists one entry per CDR3 protein. The table lists about 340,000 distinct CDR3 sequences, roughly 16% of them singletons. Turning to this clonotype: The target antigen is unknown.

The TCR originated in a male patient between 2 and 15 years old who had a stem cell transplant for acute lymphoblastic leukemia, so the T cells may come from the graft donor. Specimen: PBMCs, mostly from graft donor cells, collected 360 days after TCRalphabeta/CD19-depleted stem cell transplant. The J gene is TRBJ2-5, the V gene TRBV20-1; the D is unclear. The DNA of the CDR3 is TGCAGTGCTAGTTCTCTTAGGCAGGCCCAAGAGACCCAGTACTTC. The encoded protein is CSASSLRQAQETQYF.